This T cell receptor (beta chain) stems from a study of identical twins. The CDR3 length is 15 residues. V lost 4 bases and J lost 1, with 11 bases in between. Per germline, CDR1 SNHLY and CDR2 FYNNEI. Unique molecular identifiers were present on cDNA, and template switching added a universal primer site. TCRdb reanalysed the 5' RACE reads using MiXCR and keeps one entry per CDR3 protein. The profile shows approximately 1.8 million distinct CDR3 sequences, roughly a third of them singletons. Note on this clonotype: Its antigen is as yet unknown.

Points from the study as a whole: Analyses of zero insertions could, in part, be confounded by invariant MAIT and iNKT cells. Findings depended on cross-sectional statistics rather than tracking the same donors. Out-of-frame alpha sequences shared by twins were enriched for low generation probability.

This receptor was taken from a newborn girl in good health. Sequencing used cord blood. The chain recombines TRBV2 with TRBJ1-5, with D possibly TRBD1 on 5 matching bases. The CDR3 reads CASSGLGHSNQPQHF. The CDR3 region has the DNA TGTGCCAGCAGTGGCCTTGGACACAGCAATCAGCCCCAGCATTTT.